This is a list of T cell receptor beta chains from one sample in a study of blood T cell repertoires in COVID-19. The table came from immunoSEQ multiplex PCR; TCRdb's copy has only in-frame clones and leaves some out. The data show about 250,000 clones, approximately 90% seen once. Sequencing was performed on PBMCs or T cells enriched from blood (not recorded which). Every receptor here comes from a young man who had recovered from COVID-19. CDR3s include the opening cysteine and the closing phenylalanine or tryptophan. The D gene is left open where the match is weak. Not all rows give a size; the values are once, few, many and, for expanded clones, a class.

j_call v_call clone_size d_call cdr3_nt cdr3_aa
TRBJ2-5 TRBV13 few TRBD2 TGTGCCAGCAGCCCATCCCCCGCTAGCGGGCAACAAGAGACCCAGTACTTC CASSPSPASGQQETQYF
TRBJ1-5 TRBV7-8 - - TGTGCCAGCAGCTTAGCGAGGGGGTGGGAGAGCAATCAGCCCCAGCATTTT CASSLARGWESNQPQHF
TRBJ2-7 TRBV5-1 few TRBD1 TGCGCCAGCAGCTTGGCGGGACAGCGCCCCCACGAGCAGTACTTC CASSLAGQRPHEQYF
TRBJ1-2 TRBV4-1 - - TGCGCCAGCAGCCAAGTGGAGGGGCGTAACTATGGCTACACCTTC CASSQVEGRNYGYTF
TRBJ1-6 TRBV6-1 - - TGTGCCAGCAGTGAGACAGGCTTCAATTCACCCCTCCACTTT CASSETGFNSPLHF
TRBJ2-2 TRBV19 - - TGTGCCAGTAGTATCACGACAGAGAACACCGGGGAGCTGTTTTTT CASSITTENTGELFF
TRBJ1-2 TRBV21-1 - - TGTGCCAGCCCTCGGGACAGGGGAGAGAATGGCTACACCTTC CASPRDRGENGYTF
TRBJ1-6 TRBV29-1 - TRBD1 TGCAGCGCTAGGGACAGGGACAATTCACCCCTCCACTTT CSARDRDNSPLHF
TRBJ2-1 TRBV19 - - TGTGCCAGTAGTATGGGCGTCCCCTACAATGAGCAGTTCTTC CASSMGVPYNEQFF
TRBJ1-1 TRBV6-5 - - TGTGCCAGCACGAAGCACGGGGGGCAGGGCACTGAAGCTTTCTTT CASTKHGGQGTEAFF
TRBJ2-5 TRBV18 once - TGTGCCAGCTCACCACTAGCGACCCTTCAAGAGACCCAGTACTTC CASSPLATLQETQYF
TRBJ2-1 TRBV11-3 - TRBD1 TGTGCCAGCAGCCCGGACAGGGGGCAGTACAATGAGCAGTTCTTC CASSPDRGQYNEQFF
TRBJ1-4 TRBV18 - TRBD1 TGTGCCAGCTCACCGATGGACAGGCACGAAAAACTGTTTTTT CASSPMDRHEKLFF
TRBJ2-3 TRBV2 - TRBD2 TGTGCCAGCAGTGATGGGGGGGGGAAAAATACGCAGTATTTT CASSDGGGKNTQYF
TRBJ1-2 TRBV28 - - TGTGCCAGCACCGACTGGGCAGGGGCGTATGGCTACACCTTC CASTDWAGAYGYTF
TRBJ1-3 TRBV10-3 - - TGTGCCGCCGGGAGCCGGAGCTCTGGAAACACCATATATTTT CAAGSRSSGNTIYF
TRBJ2-7 TRBV18 - TRBD2 TGTGCCAGCTCTCAAACTAGCGGGGCTTCCTACGAGCAGTACTTC CASSQTSGASYEQYF
TRBJ1-2 TRBV19 - TRBD1 TGTGCCAGTAGTCGCCCGGACAGGAACTATGGCTACACCTTC CASSRPDRNYGYTF
TRBJ1-2 TRBV5-1 - - TGCGCCAGCAGCTTGGATCCCGGGACTCGTGGCTACACCTTC CASSLDPGTRGYTF
TRBJ1-4 TRBV2 - - TGTGCCAGCAGTAGCGAAAAGGGGTTTAATGAAAAACTGTTTTTT CASSSEKGFNEKLFF
TRBJ2-7 TRBV11-2 few - TGTGCCAGCAGCTTAGTGGTCGGACTCTCCTACGAGCAGTACTTC CASSLVVGLSYEQYF
TRBJ2-7 TRBV28 - - TGTGCCACCCAGGGGGGGATGGACAGGGCATACGAGCAGTACTTC CATQGGMDRAYEQYF
TRBJ1-5 TRBV19 few - TGTGCCAGCCAACAGGGAGATCAGCCCCAGCATTTT CASQQGDQPQHF
TRBJ2-5 TRBV28 - - TGTGCCAGCAGTCCCTCCGGCTATGGGAGTTCAGAGACCCAGTACTTC CASSPSGYGSSETQYF
TRBJ1-2 TRBV11-2 once - TGTGCCAGCAGCCCCACGGGGGGTGGCTACACCTTC CASSPTGGGYTF
TRBJ2-5 TRBV6-5 - - TGTGCCAGCAGCTCAGGGAACCAAGAGACCCAGTACTTC CASSSGNQETQYF
TRBJ2-1 TRBV4-1 - TRBD1 TGCGCCAGCAGCCAGAGGGTCCTTTGGGACAGGGTGGGGAATGAGCAGTTCTTC CASSQRVLWDRVGNEQFF
TRBJ2-3 TRBV5-1 - - TGCGCCAGCACGGCCGAGGGCCACACAGATACGCAGTATTTT CASTAEGHTDTQYF
TRBJ2-3 TRBV28 - TRBD1 TGTGCCAGCAGTCCCTCTCTGGGACAGGGCGCCACAGATACGCAGTATTTT CASSPSLGQGATDTQYF
TRBJ2-7 TRBV6-5 - - TGTGCCAGCTCTGGCCCGTACCCCTACGAGCAGTACTTC CASSGPYPYEQYF
TRBJ2-5 TRBV6-4 - TRBD2 TGTGCCAGCAGTTACAGGACTAGCGGGCAAGAGACCCAGTACTTC CASSYRTSGQETQYF
TRBJ1-4 TRBV7-6 - - TGTGCCAGCAGCTTAGGAGCGGGGGCCGCAACTAATGAAAAACTGTTTTTT CASSLGAGAATNEKLFF
TRBJ2-2 TRBV10-1 - - TGCGCCAGCAGTGAGGGCGGCAGGGATACCGGGGAGCTGTTTTTT CASSEGGRDTGELFF
TRBJ2-3 TRBV5-6 - TRBD2 TGTGCCAGCAGCTCCCCTAGCGGGGACACAGATACGCAGTATTTT CASSSPSGDTDTQYF
TRBJ1-6 TRBV4-1 once - TGCGCCAGCAGCCAAGCGGAAGCCGGAGGTGGTAATTCACCCCTCCACTTT CASSQAEAGGGNSPLHF
TRBJ1-2 TRBV21-1 - - TGTGCCAGCAGCACCAAACAGGGCTACACCTTC CASSTKQGYTF
TRBJ2-3 TRBV3-1/TRBV3-2 few TRBD2 TGTGCCAGCAGCCAGCTTATTGGACTAGACGACACAGATACGCAGTATTTT CASSQLIGLDDTDTQYF
TRBJ1-5 TRBV10-1 - - TGCGCCACCAGGTGGGGGGGCAATCAGCCCCAGCATTTT CATRWGGNQPQHF
TRBJ2-3 TRBV24-1 - - TGTGCCACCAGTGACCCCGGCAGGGGCCGCACAGATACGCAGTATTTT CATSDPGRGRTDTQYF
TRBJ2-3 TRBV7-9 - TRBD1 TGTGCCAGCAGCTACCAGGGGGCGGTTTCAGATACGCAGTATTTT CASSYQGAVSDTQYF
TRBJ2-1 TRBV24-1 - TRBD1 TGTGCCACCAGTGATCGGACAGGGGCACCGGAGCAGTTCTTC CATSDRTGAPEQFF
TRBJ1-5 TRBV5-1 once - TGCGCCAGCAGCTTTTACAGGGAGGGGGATCAGCCCCAGCATTTT CASSFYREGDQPQHF
TRBJ2-7 TRBV28 - TRBD2 TGTGCCAGCAGTCGAGGACTAGCGGGAGTGAGCTCCTACGAGCAGTACTTC CASSRGLAGVSSYEQYF
TRBJ1-5 TRBV24-1 few TRBD1 TGTGCCACCAGTGAAACGGGACAGTCTCAGCCCCAGCATTTT CATSETGQSQPQHF
TRBJ2-3 TRBV11-1 - - TGTGCCAGCAGCTCACGGACTAGCACAGATACGCAGTATTTT CASSSRTSTDTQYF
TRBJ1-2 TRBV5-1 - - TGCGCCAGCAGGTATTCCCACGGGGGGCGAGACGGCTACACCTTC CASRYSHGGRDGYTF
TRBJ2-7 TRBV15 few TRBD2 TGTGCCACCAGCCCGGGACTAGCGACCTTGGCATACGAGCAGTACTTC CATSPGLATLAYEQYF
TRBJ1-1 TRBV19 - - TGTGCCAGTAGTATTAGCGGGGAACCGGTGGACACTGAAGCTTTCTTT CASSISGEPVDTEAFF
TRBJ2-7 TRBV6-1 - - TGTGCCAGCAGTGAAGCGGTCTTCAGCTCCTACGAGCAGTACTTC CASSEAVFSSYEQYF
TRBJ2-2 TRBV18 - - TGTGCCAGCTCCCTCAAGGACAGCACCGGGGAGCTGTTTTTT CASSLKDSTGELFF
TRBJ2-5 TRBV5-1 - - TGCGCCAGCAGCCCCGCCCCAGGGGACCAAGAGACCCAGTACTTC CASSPAPGDQETQYF
TRBJ1-1 TRBV11-3 - - TGTGCCAGCAGCTTAGGAACAGGGCTAGGGGGAGAAGCTTTCTTT CASSLGTGLGGEAFF
TRBJ1-1 TRBV19 - - TGTGCCAGTAGTATTGGAGGGGCCACTGAAGCTTTCTTT CASSIGGATEAFF